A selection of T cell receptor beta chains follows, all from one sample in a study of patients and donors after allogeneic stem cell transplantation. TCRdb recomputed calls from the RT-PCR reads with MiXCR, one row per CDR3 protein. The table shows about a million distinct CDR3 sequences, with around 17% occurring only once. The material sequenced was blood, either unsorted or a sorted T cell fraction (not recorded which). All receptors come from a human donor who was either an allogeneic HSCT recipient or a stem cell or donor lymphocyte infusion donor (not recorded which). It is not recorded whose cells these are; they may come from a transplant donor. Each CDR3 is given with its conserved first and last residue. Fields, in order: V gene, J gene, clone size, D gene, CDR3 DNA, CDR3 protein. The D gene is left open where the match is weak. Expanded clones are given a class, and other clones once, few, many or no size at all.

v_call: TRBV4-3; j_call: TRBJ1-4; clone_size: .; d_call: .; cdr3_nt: TGCGCCAGCAGCCAAGGAGGGGACGAACGAAAACTGTTTTTT; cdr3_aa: CASSQGGDERKLFF
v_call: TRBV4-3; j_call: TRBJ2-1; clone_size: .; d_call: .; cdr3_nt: TGCGCCAGCAGCCAAGGATTTTACAATGAGCAGTTCTTC; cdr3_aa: CASSQGFYNEQFF
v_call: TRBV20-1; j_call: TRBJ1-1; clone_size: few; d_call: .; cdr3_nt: TGCAATGCCCTGACTGGGTCGGACACTGAAGCTTTCTTT; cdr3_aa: CNALTGSDTEAFF
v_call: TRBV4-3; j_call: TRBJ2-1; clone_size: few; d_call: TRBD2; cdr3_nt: TGCGCCAGCAGCCAGGAGGGACTAGCGGACTATAATTCCTACAATGAGCAGTTCTTC; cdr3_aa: CASSQEGLADYNSYNEQFF
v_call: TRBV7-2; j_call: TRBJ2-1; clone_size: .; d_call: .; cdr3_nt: TGTGCCAGCAGCTTAGAGGCAGCCGAGCAGTTCTTC; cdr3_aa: CASSLEAAEQFF
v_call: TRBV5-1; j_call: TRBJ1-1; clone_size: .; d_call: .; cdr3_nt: TGCGCCAGCAGCTTGGAACAGCGGGCGGGAGCTTTCTTT; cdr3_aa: CASSLEQRAGAFF
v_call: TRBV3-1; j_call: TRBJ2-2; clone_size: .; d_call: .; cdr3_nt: TGTGCCAGCCAGGACAGAATGACCGGGGAGCTGTTTTTT; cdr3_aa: CASQDRMTGELFF
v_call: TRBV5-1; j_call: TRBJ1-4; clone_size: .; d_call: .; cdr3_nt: TGCGCCAGCAGCTTGGCCACCCCGGCAGGGGCTAATGAAAAACTGTTTTTT; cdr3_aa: CASSLATPAGANEKLFF
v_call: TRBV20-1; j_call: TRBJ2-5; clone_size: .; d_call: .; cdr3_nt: TGCAGTGTCACAGCGGGCGCAGAGACCCAGTACTTC; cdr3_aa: CSVTAGAETQYF
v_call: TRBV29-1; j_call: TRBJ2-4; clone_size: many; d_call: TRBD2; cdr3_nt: TGCAGCGTTGTCACTAGCGGGGTAGCTAAAAACATTCAGTACTTC; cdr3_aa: CSVVTSGVAKNIQYF
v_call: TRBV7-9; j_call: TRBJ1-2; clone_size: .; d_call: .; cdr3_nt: TGTGCCAGCAGCCGACCCGAGAATAACTATGGCTACACCTTC; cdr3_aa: CASSRPENNYGYTF
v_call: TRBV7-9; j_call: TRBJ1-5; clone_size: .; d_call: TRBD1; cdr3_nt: TGTGCCAGCTGCATGGACAGGAGCAATCAGCCCCAGCATTTT; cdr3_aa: CASCMDRSNQPQHF
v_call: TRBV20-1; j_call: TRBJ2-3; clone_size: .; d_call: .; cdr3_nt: TGCAGTGTGGGGGCCGGGGGGTTCACAAATACGCAGTATTTT; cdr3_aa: CSVGAGGFTNTQYF
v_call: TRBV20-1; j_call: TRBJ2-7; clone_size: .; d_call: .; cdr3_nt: TGCAGTGCTAGAGCGGGACGAATCGGGAGCTACGAGCAGTACTTC; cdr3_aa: CSARAGRIGSYEQYF